Listed here are 8 T cell receptor beta chains from one sample, sequenced in a study of CD8 T cells in ankylosing spondylitis. TCRdb itself ran the 5' RACE reads through MiXCR, one entry per CDR3 protein. Of approximately 220,000 distinct CDR3 sequences detected, roughly 25% appear once; the ten largest clones hold about 6.9%. The material sequenced was blood, either unsorted or a sorted T cell fraction (not recorded which). These receptor sequences come from a male donor with ankylosing spondylitis or in good health (not recorded which).

A few counts support this clonotype. The CDR3 nucleotides are TGTGCCAGCAGCCAAGCGGGAGGGCCAGATACGCAGTATTTT. It is translated as CASSQAGGPDTQYF. V usage is TRBV3-1 and J usage is TRBJ2-3; 8 bases align to TRBD2. CDR1 LGHDT and CDR2 YNNKEL come from the germline V gene (reference sequence). There are 14 residues in the CDR3. V shed 1 base and J 4 bases; nucleotides not matched to a gene: 1.

The DNA for the CDR3 is TGCGCCAGCAGCTTAGGAGACAGGGGTACTCAGCCCCAGCATTTT. Residues: CASSLGDRGTQPQHF. The chain couples TRBV5-1 to TRBJ1-5; 8 positions match TRBD1. V was clipped by 2 bases and J by 6 bases; unmatched bases: 7. Germline V gene data show CDR1 as SGHRS and CDR2 as YFSETQ. The CDR3 length is 15 residues. The full variable domain, its missing parts supplied by reference TRBV5-1 and TRBJ1-5, is KAGVTQTPRYLIKTRGQQVTLSCSPISGHRSVSWYQQTPGQGLQFLFEYFSETQRNKGNFPGRFSGRQFSNSRSEMNVSTLELGDSALYLCASSLGDRGTQPQHFGDGTRLSIL.

The chain recombines TRBV10-3 with TRBJ2-7, with a weak D call TRBD1 (5 bases). The CDR3 is made up of 11 amino acids. Trimming left V 6 bases short and J 3 bases short, with 6 bases between. Germline V gene data show CDR1 as ENHRY and CDR2 as SYGVKD. This CDR3 is CAISTGYEQYF. Written as DNA, the CDR3 is TGTGCCATCAGCACAGGCTACGAGCAGTACTTC.

This clonotype was seen a few times. The DNA of the CDR3 is TGCAGCGTTGAGCGGGATCCTGGTTACAATGAGCAGTTCTTC. The encoded protein is CSVERDPGYNEQFF. This rearrangement joins TRBV29-1 to TRBJ2-1; the D gene is possibly TRBD2 (6 bases). The germline V and J ends were trimmed by 3 bases and 4 bases, with 13 bases remaining between them. There are 14 residues in the CDR3. CDR1 and CDR2 (germline): SQVTM, ANQGSEA.

The chain couples TRBV7-3 to TRBJ2-1; the D gene is possibly TRBD1 (5 bases). Germline V gene lookup returns CDR1 SGHTA and CDR2 FQGTGA. Trimming took off 1 base at V and 5 bases at J, with 12 bases between the two ends. This CDR3 is 15 amino acids long. The CDR3 protein is CASSLKGERHNEQFF. The CDR3 coding sequence is TGTGCCAGCAGCTTAAAAGGGGAACGCCACAATGAGCAGTTCTTC.

The table lists this clonotype with many counts. The chain combines TRBV29-1 with TRBJ2-7; 8 nucleotides agree with TRBD1. There are 11 residues in the CDR3. Germline V gene lookup returns CDR1 SQVTM and CDR2 ANQGSEA. Losses at the gene ends were 7 bases for V and 5 bases for J; bases not matched to a gene: 4. Written as DNA, the CDR3 is TGCAGCGCCTTGACAGGGGACGAGCAGTACTTC. This gives the protein CSALTGDEQYF.

The chain has TRBV20-1 and TRBJ1-5, with D perhaps TRBD1 (5 bases). Trimming cost V 4 bases and J 4 bases, with 17 bases left between them. The germline gives CDR1 DFQATT, CDR2 SNEGSKA (reference sequence). This CDR3 is 15 amino acids long. CDR3 nucleotide sequence: TGCAGTGCTACTCCGTCTAGGGGACCAAATCAGCCCCAGCATTTT. Its protein product is CSATPSRGPNQPQHF.

V and J are TRBV12-5 and TRBJ2-1, with TRBD1 identical over 7 bases. The CDR3 runs 17 residues. J gave up 4 bases and V 0 bases, and 9 bases lay outside the gene matches. Germline V gene data show CDR1 as LGHNT and CDR2 as FRNRAP. The CDR3 DNA follows: TGTGCTAGTGGTTTGGTACGTGCGACAGGGCTTTACAATGAGCAGTTCTTC. Amino acid sequence: CASGLVRATGLYNEQFF.